The sequence of this T cell receptor (beta chain) was determined in a study of prognosis after radiotherapy for stage I lung cancer. Study in general: Radiotherapy took the form of SBRT (3 to 5 fractions) with a biologically effective dose of at least 100 Gy. Distant metastases arose in a handful of patients, median approximately seven months post-radiotherapy; some 15 had no significant progression. Broader study findings: There was no determination made of whether the expanded TCR clones were tumor-specific. There was a fall in unique TCR clone counts after stereotactic body radiation therapy, median 10,088 versus 6,861.

This clonotype was counted many times. The antigen is not known. Trimming took off 9 bases at V and 2 bases at J, with 13 bases between the two ends. Germline CDR1 and CDR2: LNHDA and SQIVND (reference sequence). This CDR3 spans 13 amino acids. CDR3 of TCR beta was amplified from genomic DNA via a two-round multiplex PCR. First-round PCR employed TRBV- and TRBJ-specific primers for each gene. TCRdb reanalysed the multiplex PCR reads using MiXCR and keeps one entry per CDR3 protein. Of 30,000 to 35,000 distinct CDR3 sequences in the sample, about 43% were seen once. Sequencing was performed on PBMCs, taken before or after stereotactic body radiation therapy (not recorded which). This sequence originates from a donor of 50 years or more with non-small cell lung cancer. The chain joins TRBV19 to TRBJ1-2; D gene uncertain. CDR3 residues: CASAPAGNYGYTF. As DNA, the CDR3 is TGTGCCAGCGCCCCTGCGGGAAACTATGGCTACACCTTC.